Shown below are 16 T cell receptor beta chains from a single sample sequenced in a study of response to subunit inactivated influenza vaccine. TCRdb used MiXCR to reprocess the RT-PCR reads, holding one entry per CDR3 protein. The sample has under 500,000 distinct CDR3 sequences; roughly 11% are singletons. The sequencing here drew on PBMCs from blood, taken 35 to 45 days after vaccination. The receptors come from a man aged 50-60 years who received an inactivated influenza vaccine.

This clonotype has ten or more counts. The chain uses TRBV28 and TRBJ1-5; no definite D call. Germline V lookup: CDR1 MDHEN, CDR2 SYDVKM. The CDR3 spans 15 residues. Trimming shortened V by 2 bases and J by 6 bases, and 14 bases separated the two germline ends. This CDR3 is CASSLGGRVRQPQHF. Here the CDR3 DNA reads TGTGCCAGCAGTTTAGGTGGGAGGGTGCGTCAGCCCCAGCATTTT.

The chain is built from TRBV5-1 and TRBJ2-1, with 12 bases fitting TRBD2. CDR3 size: 16 residues. With 4 bases clipped from V and 8 bases from J, the junction kept 10 bases outside the gene matches. Germline V gene sequence: CDR1 SGHRS, CDR2 YFSETQ. CDR3 region: CASSPTLAGGVDEQFF. The CDR3 DNA sequence: TGCGCCAGCAGCCCGACACTAGCGGGAGGAGTAGATGAGCAGTTCTTC.

This clonotype was seen many times. The gene calls are TRBV20-1 and TRBJ1-1, with D perhaps matching TRBD1 (5 bases). The germline V gene encodes CDR1 DFQATT and CDR2 SNEGSKA (reference sequence). V was pared by 6 bases and J by 1 base, with 12 bases between. The CDR3 contains 13 residues. The CDR3 DNA is TGCAGTGCCCTACAGAGGGGGAACACTGAAGCTTTCTTT. This sequence encodes CSALQRGNTEAFF.

In this sample, this clonotype turned up many times. This chain links TRBV4-3 with TRBJ2-2; 15 nucleotides line up with TRBD2. The germline V gene encodes CDR1 LGHNA and CDR2 YSLEER. The CDR3 extends over 19 amino acids. After removal of 5 bases from V and 2 bases from J, the junction contained 9 bases not matched to a gene. Here the CDR3 reads CASSTGGLAGGPNTGELFF. The CDR3, as DNA: TGCGCCAGCAGCACGGGGGGACTAGCGGGGGGACCTAACACCGGGGAGCTGTTTTTT.

This clonotype appeared many times. The chain joins TRBV5-6 to TRBJ1-2, with D tentatively TRBD1 (5 bases). CDR1 SGHDT and CDR2 YYEEEE come from the germline V gene. Trimming pared 3 bases from V and 3 bases from J, leaving 12 bases between. The CDR3 contains 14 residues. The CDR3 DNA reads TGTGCCAGCAGCTCCCATTCAGGGCACTATGGCTACACCTTC. Translated, it gives CASSSHSGHYGYTF.

This clonotype has only one observation. The chain is built from TRBV6-2 or TRBV6-3 and TRBJ2-1; D may be TRBD2 (5 bases). Germline V CDR1 and CDR2: MNHEY, SVGEGT. This CDR3 is built from 13 residues. Trimming took off 2 bases at V and 9 bases at J, with 11 bases between the two ends. The CDR3 loop reads CASSYALGGEQFF. CDR3 in DNA: TGTGCCAGCAGTTACGCGCTAGGAGGTGAGCAGTTCTTC.

The chain recombines TRBV28 with TRBJ1-6, with D hard to call. Germline CDR1 reads MDHEN; CDR2 reads SYDVKM. The CDR3 covers 19 residues. Trimming took off 3 bases at V and 0 bases at J, with 18 bases between the two ends. The chain's CDR3 is CASSFPVGVKSSYNSPLHF. CDR3 sequence (DNA): TGTGCCAGCAGTTTCCCCGTTGGGGTAAAGAGCTCCTATAATTCACCCCTCCACTTT.

This clonotype was found many times. The chain links TRBV12-3 or TRBV12-4 to TRBJ1-1, with 7 bases that match TRBD1. Losses at the gene ends were 5 bases for V and 10 bases for J; bases not matched to a gene: 10. This CDR3 contains 13 residues. The CDR3 DNA is TGTGCCAGCAGTCAGGCTCTCACAGGGGTAGCTTTCTTT. This sequence encodes CASSQALTGVAFF.

This chain uses TRBV12-3 or TRBV12-4 with TRBJ2-7, with 9 positions matching TRBD1. CDR3 size: 14 residues. The V gene end was trimmed by 6 bases and the J gene end by 5 bases; junction bases not matched to a gene: 8. As DNA, the CDR3 is TGTGCCAGCAGCCCCGGGACAGGGTACCACGAGCAGTACTTC. This gives the protein CASSPGTGYHEQYF.

This clonotype was counted between two and nine times. The rearrangement links TRBV25-1 to TRBJ1-4; D uncertain. Per the germline V gene, CDR1 is MGHDK and CDR2 is SYGVNS. The length of the CDR3 is 13 residues. With 5 bases removed from V and 7 bases from J, the gap between germline ends came to 11 bases. The CDR3 here is CASSREYSEKLFF. In DNA form, the CDR3 reads TGTGCCAGCAGTCGAGAATATAGTGAAAAACTGTTTTTT.

This clonotype was seen a few times. As DNA, the CDR3 is TGTGCCAGCAGTGAAAAAGGTTGGTGGGAGCAGGGTGGCACTGAAGCTTTCTTT. Protein: CASSEKGWWEQGGTEAFF. V and J are TRBV6-1 and TRBJ1-1, with D possibly being TRBD1 (5 bases). CDR1 and CDR2 (germline): MNHNS, SASEGT. Trimming took 2 bases from V and 4 from J, leaving 23 bases between them. There are 18 residues in the CDR3.

CDR3 protein: CASSQEGQLNTGELFF. The CDR3 DNA reads TGTGCCAGCAGCCAAGAGGGACAACTGAACACCGGGGAGCTGTTTTTT. This rearrangement joins TRBV4-2 to TRBJ2-2; D is possibly TRBD1 (6 bases). The CDR3 is 16 residues long. Germline loops: CDR1 LGHNA, CDR2 YNFKEQ. V lost 0 bases, J lost 1 base, and 9 bases lay in between.

The chain combines TRBV12-3 or TRBV12-4 with TRBJ1-1; 11 bases line up with TRBD1. Trimming cost V 10 bases and J 5 bases; bases outside gene matches: 6. The CDR3 is made up of 13 amino acids. The CDR3 region has the DNA TGTGCCACCCGGACAGGGGGCTGGACTGAAGCTTTCTTT. Protein product: CATRTGGWTEAFF.

The chain carries TRBV7-9 and TRBJ2-5; no definite D call. This CDR3 region has 13 residues. Trimming shortened V by 0 bases and J by 5 bases, and 7 bases separated the two germline ends. Germline V gene data show CDR1 as SEHNR and CDR2 as FQNEAQ (reference sequence). The CDR3 protein is CASSLANMETQYF. CDR3 nucleotides: TGTGCCAGCAGCTTAGCGAATATGGAGACCCAGTACTTC.

The chain couples TRBV4-1 to TRBJ1-4, with TRBD1 matching 7 bases. The CDR3 extends over 13 amino acids. V trimming: 4 bases; J trimming: 12 bases; junction bases outside the gene matches: 8. The germline CDR1 and CDR2 sequences are MGHRA and YSYEKL. The CDR3 reads CASSPLTGTELFF. The CDR3 DNA reads as TGCGCCAGCAGCCCCCTGACAGGGACGGAACTGTTTTTT.

This clonotype was counted many times. This chain connects TRBV7-9 to TRBJ1-5; D call uncertain. Germline V gene sequence: CDR1 SEHNR, CDR2 FQNEAQ (reference sequence). The CDR3 loop spans 14 amino acids. Trimming removed 7 bases from V and 5 bases from J, with 15 bases in between. The CDR3 spells CASTSSGRDQPQHF. CDR3 DNA sequence: TGTGCCAGCACCTCGTCGGGTCGCGATCAGCCCCAGCATTTT.